This T cell receptor beta chain was obtained from a study of blood T cell repertoires in COVID-19. As for the study in general: Acute-phase and convalescent COVID-19 samples originated in the United States, Italy and Spain. T cells, B-cell-depleted T cells, or PBMCs provided the cDNA or gDNA that served as material.

Cohort placement rested on clinical history that participants reported themselves. With 5 bases removed from V and 0 bases from J, the gap between germline ends came to 8 bases. The CDR3 runs to 15 residues. The germline V gene encodes CDR1 SGHTA and CDR2 FQGTGA. How the authors handled the data: How many nucleated cells were present was estimated from reference gene primer amplification. Assay: immunoSEQ multiplex PCR; the TCRdb copy retains only in-frame clones and omits some. V, J and clone size were drawn from that table, and D and trimming were deduced from the DNA. This table holds fewer than 350,000 clones, about 83% found once.

The receptor comes from a woman in her 40s who had recovered from COVID-19. The sample consisted of PBMCs or T cells enriched from blood (not recorded which). The chain uses TRBV7-3 and TRBJ2-6, with a tentative D call TRBD1 (5 bases). CDR3 protein: CASSPGHSGANVLTF. CDR3 sequence (DNA): TGTGCCAGCAGCCCAGGGCACTCTGGGGCCAACGTCCTGACTTTC.